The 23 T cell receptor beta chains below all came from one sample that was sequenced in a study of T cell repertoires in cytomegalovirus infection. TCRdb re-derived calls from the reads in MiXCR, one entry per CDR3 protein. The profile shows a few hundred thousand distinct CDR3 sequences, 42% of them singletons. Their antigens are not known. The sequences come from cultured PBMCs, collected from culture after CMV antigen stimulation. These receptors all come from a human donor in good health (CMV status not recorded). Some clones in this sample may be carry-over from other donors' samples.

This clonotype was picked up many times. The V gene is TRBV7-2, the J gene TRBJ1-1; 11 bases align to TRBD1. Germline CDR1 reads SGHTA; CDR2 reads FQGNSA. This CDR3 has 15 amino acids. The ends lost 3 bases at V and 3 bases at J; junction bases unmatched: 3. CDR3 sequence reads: CASSFGDRGYTEAFF. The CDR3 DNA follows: TGTGCCAGCAGCTTTGGGGACAGGGGGTACACTGAAGCTTTCTTT.

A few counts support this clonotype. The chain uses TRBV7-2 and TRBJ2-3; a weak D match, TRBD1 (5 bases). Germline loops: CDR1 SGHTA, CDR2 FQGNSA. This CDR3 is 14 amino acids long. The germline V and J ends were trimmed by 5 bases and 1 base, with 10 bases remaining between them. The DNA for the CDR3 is TGTGCCAGCAGCCGTGGACAACGCACAGATACGCAGTATTTT. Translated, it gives CASSRGQRTDTQYF.

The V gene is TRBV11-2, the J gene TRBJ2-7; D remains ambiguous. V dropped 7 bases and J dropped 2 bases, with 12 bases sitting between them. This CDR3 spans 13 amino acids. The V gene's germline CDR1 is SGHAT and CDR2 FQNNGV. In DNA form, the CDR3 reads TGTGCCAGCAATTCCGGCGCCCCCTACGAGCAGTACTTC. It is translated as CASNSGAPYEQYF.

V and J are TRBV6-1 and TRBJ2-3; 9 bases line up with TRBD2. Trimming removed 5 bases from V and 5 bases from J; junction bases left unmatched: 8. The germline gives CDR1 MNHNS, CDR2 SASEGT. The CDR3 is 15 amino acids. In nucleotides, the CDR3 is TGTGCCAGCAGTCGAATTCCGACTAGCGGAGATACGCAGTATTTT. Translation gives CASSRIPTSGDTQYF.

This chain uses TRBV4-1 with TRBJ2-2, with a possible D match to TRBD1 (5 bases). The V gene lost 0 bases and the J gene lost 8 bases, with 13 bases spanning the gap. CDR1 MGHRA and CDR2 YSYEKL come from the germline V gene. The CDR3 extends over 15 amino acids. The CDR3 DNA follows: TGCGCCAGCAGCCAAGATCCAGACAGTAGTGGGGAGCTGTTTTTT. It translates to CASSQDPDSSGELFF.

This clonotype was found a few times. The CDR3 DNA follows: TGTGCCACTACAAGGGGTGTCTACGAGCAGTACTTC. It codes for CATTRGVYEQYF. This chain uses TRBV6-8 with TRBJ2-7; TRBD1 might be the D (5 bases). V dropped 10 bases and J dropped 3 bases, with 13 bases sitting between them. Germline V CDR1 and CDR2: MNHGY, SAAAGT. The CDR3 is made up of 12 amino acids.

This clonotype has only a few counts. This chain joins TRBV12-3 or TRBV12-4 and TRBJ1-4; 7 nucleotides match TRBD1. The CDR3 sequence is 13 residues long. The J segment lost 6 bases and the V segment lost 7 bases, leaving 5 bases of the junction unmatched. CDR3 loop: CASTGTDYEKLFF. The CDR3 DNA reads TGTGCCAGCACGGGGACAGATTATGAAAAACTGTTTTTT.

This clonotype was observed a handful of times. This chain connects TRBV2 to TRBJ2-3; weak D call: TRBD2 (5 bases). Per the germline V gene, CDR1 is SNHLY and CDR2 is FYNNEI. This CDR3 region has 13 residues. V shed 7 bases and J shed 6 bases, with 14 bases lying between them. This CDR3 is CASTDSLPDTQYF. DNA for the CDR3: TGTGCCAGCACGGACTCCCTCCCCGATACGCAGTATTTT.

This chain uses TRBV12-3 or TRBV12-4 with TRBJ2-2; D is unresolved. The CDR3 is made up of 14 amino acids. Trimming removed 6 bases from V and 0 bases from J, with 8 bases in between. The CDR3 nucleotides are TGTGCCAGCAGCACCTCGGCGAACACCGGGGAGCTGTTTTTT. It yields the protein CASSTSANTGELFF.

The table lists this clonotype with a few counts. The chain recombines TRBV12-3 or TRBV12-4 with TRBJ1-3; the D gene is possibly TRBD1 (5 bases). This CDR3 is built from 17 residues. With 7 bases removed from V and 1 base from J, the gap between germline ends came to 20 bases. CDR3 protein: CASTLWRGMYSGNTIYF. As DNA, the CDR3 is TGTGCCAGCACCTTATGGCGGGGGATGTATTCTGGAAACACCATATATTTT.

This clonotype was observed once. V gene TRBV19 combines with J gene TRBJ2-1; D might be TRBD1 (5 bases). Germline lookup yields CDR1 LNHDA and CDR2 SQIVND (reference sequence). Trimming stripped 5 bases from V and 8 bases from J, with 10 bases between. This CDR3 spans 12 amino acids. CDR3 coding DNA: TGTGCCAGTAGTCCCTTGGGGCATGAGCAGTTCTTC. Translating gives CASSPLGHEQFF.

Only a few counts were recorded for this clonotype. The CDR3 DNA sequence: TGTGCCAGCACCCCTTCCAGGGTCACCGGGGAGCTGTTTTTT. This codes for CASTPSRVTGELFF. V gene TRBV12-3 or TRBV12-4 combines with J gene TRBJ2-2; TRBD1 is a possible D gene (5 bases). Trimming stripped 7 bases from V and 4 bases from J, with 13 bases between. The CDR3 runs to 14 residues.

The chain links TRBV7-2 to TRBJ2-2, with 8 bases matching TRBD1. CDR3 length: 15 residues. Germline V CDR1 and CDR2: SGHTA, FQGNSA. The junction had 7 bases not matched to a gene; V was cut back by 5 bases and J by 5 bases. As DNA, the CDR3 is TGTGCCAGCAGCCCATGGACAGGGTTGACCGGGGAGCTGTTTTTT. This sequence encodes CASSPWTGLTGELFF.

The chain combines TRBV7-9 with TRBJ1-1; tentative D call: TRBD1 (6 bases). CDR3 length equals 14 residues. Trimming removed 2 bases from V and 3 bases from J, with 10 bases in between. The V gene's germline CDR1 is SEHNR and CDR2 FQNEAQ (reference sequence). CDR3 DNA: TGTGCCAGCAGCTTATATAGGGGGGACACTGAAGCTTTCTTT. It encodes CASSLYRGDTEAFF. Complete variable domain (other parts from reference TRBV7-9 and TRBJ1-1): DTGVSQNPRHKITKRGQNVTFRCDPISEHNRLYWYRQTLGQGPEFLTYFQNEAQLEKSRLLSDRFSAERPKGSFSTLEIQRTEQGDSAMYLCASSLYRGDTEAFFGQGTRLTVV.

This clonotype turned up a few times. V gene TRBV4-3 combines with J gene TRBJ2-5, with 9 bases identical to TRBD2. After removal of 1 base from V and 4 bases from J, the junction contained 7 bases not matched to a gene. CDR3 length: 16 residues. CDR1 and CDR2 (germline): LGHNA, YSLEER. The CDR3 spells CASSQGVAGGVETQYF. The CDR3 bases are TGCGCCAGCAGCCAAGGAGTGGCGGGAGGGGTAGAGACCCAGTACTTC.

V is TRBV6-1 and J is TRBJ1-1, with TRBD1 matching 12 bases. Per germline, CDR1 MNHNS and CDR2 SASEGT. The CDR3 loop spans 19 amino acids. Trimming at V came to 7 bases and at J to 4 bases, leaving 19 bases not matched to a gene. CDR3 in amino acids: CASTPRWGDRGRAATEAFF. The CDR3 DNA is TGTGCCAGCACCCCCCGTTGGGGGGACAGGGGGCGTGCGGCCACTGAAGCTTTCTTT.

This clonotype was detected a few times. CDR3 DNA: TGTGCCAGCAGCTCAGTAGCAGGCGGGAGGGGCACAGATACGCAGTATTTT. Residues: CASSSVAGGRGTDTQYF. The chain links TRBV7-9 to TRBJ2-3; 9 nucleotides align to TRBD2. Germline V gene sequence: CDR1 SEHNR, CDR2 FQNEAQ (reference sequence). The ends lost 4 bases at V and 1 base at J; junction bases unmatched: 9. CDR3 length: 17 residues.

CDR3 DNA: TGTGCCAGCAGGATCTCAGGGGGCGAAGAGACCCAGTACTTC. Residues: CASRISGGEETQYF. The chain is built from TRBV6-8 and TRBJ2-5; 8 bases map to TRBD1. The CDR3 covers 14 residues. The germline V gene has CDR1 MNHGY and CDR2 SAAAGT. With V trimmed by 6 bases and J by 3 bases, 6 bases remained unmatched.

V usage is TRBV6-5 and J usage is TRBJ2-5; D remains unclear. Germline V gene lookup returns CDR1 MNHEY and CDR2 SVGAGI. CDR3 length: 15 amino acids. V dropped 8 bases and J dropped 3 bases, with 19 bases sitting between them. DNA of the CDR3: TGTGCCAGCGCCAAAAACGCAGCCGGAGAAGAGACCCAGTACTTC. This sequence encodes CASAKNAAGEETQYF.

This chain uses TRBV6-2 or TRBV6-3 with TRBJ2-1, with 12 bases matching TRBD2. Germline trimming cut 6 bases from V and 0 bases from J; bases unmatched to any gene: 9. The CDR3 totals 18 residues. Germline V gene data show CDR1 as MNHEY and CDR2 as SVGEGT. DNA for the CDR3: TGTGCCAGCAGCCCCCCCGGACTAGCGGGAAACTCCTACAATGAGCAGTTCTTC. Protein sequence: CASSPPGLAGNSYNEQFF.

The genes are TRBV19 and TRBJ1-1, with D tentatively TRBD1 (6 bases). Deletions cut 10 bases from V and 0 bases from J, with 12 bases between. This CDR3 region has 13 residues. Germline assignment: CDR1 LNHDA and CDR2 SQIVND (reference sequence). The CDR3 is CATDTGLNTEAFF. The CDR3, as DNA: TGTGCCACCGACACAGGGTTGAACACTGAAGCTTTCTTT.

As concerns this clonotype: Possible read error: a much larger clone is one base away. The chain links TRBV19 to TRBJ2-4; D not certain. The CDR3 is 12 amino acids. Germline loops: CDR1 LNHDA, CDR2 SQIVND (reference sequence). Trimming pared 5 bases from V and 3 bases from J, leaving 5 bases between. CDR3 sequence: CASSWGKNIQYF. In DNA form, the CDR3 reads TGTGCCAGTAGTTGGGGCAAAAACATTCAGTACTTC.

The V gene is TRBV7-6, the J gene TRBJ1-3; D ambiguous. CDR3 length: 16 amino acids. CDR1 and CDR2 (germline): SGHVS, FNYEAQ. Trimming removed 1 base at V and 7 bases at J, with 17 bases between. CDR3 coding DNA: TGTGCCAGCAGCTTAGGTTCGAACACGGCGGGTAACACCATATATTTT. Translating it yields CASSLGSNTAGNTIYF.